This passage covers 9 T cell receptor beta chains from one sample sequenced in a study of CD8 T cells in ankylosing spondylitis. TCRdb re-derived calls from the 5' RACE reads in MiXCR, one entry per CDR3 protein. The profile shows under 300,000 distinct CDR3 sequences, about 10% of them singletons. Material for sequencing was blood, either unsorted or a sorted T cell fraction (not recorded which). These receptors all come from a male donor with ankylosing spondylitis or in good health (not recorded which).

By share of the sample, this clonotype is medium-sized. The chain uses TRBV24-1 and TRBJ2-2; D assignment may be TRBD1 or TRBD2 (5 bases each). CDR1 is KGHDR, CDR2 SFDVKD, per germline. The CDR3 is 16 amino acids. V was shortened by 0 bases and J by 3 bases, with 10 bases between the two germline ends. The CDR3 sequence: CATSDLARDDTGELFF. In nucleotides, the CDR3 is TGTGCCACCAGTGATTTGGCCAGGGACGACACCGGGGAGCTGTTTTTT.

This clonotype was detected ten times or more. The chain has TRBV5-1 and TRBJ2-2; D gene uncertain. The CDR3 has 16 amino acids. From germline, CDR1 is SGHRS and CDR2 YFSETQ. Trimming took off 7 bases at V and 0 bases at J, with 16 bases between the two ends. The CDR3 DNA reads TGCGCCAGCTCCCTTAGGAAGGGTGCGAACACCGGGGAGCTGTTTTTT. Residues: CASSLRKGANTGELFF.

In this sample, this clonotype turned up many times. The genes are TRBV7-2 and TRBJ2-4; 7 positions match TRBD2. V shed 1 base and J 11 bases; nucleotides not matched to a gene: 8. Germline loops: CDR1 SGHTA, CDR2 FQGNSA. The length of the CDR3 is 14 residues. Here the CDR3 reads CASSLGAGVRVQYF. The CDR3 nucleotides read TGTGCCAGCAGCTTAGGCGCGGGAGTAAGGGTTCAGTACTTC.

This clonotype was recorded a few times. The CDR3: CASSLSHNSNQPQHF. The DNA of the CDR3 is TGTGCCAGCAGCTTGTCCCATAATAGCAATCAGCCCCAGCATTTT. The chain employs TRBV7-8 and TRBJ1-5; D unclear. The V end was cut by 3 bases, the J end by 0 bases, with 9 bases between. The CDR3 is 15 amino acids. CDR1 is SGHVS, CDR2 FQNEAQ, per germline.

Ten or more counts support this clonotype. V is TRBV29-1 and J is TRBJ2-6; TRBD1 is a possible D gene (6 bases). Germline V gene data show CDR1 as SQVTM and CDR2 as ANQGSEA. The V end was cut by 5 bases, the J end by 1 base, with 15 bases between. The CDR3 runs to 16 residues. CDR3 DNA: TGCAGCGTTTCTTTAGCAGGGGATTCTGGGGCCAACGTCCTGACTTTC. Amino acid sequence: CSVSLAGDSGANVLTF.

This clonotype was recorded at least ten times. The chain combines TRBV5-1 with TRBJ2-7; no definite D call. The V gene's germline CDR1 is SGHRS and CDR2 YFSETQ. The CDR3 is made up of 17 amino acids. V lost 1 base to trimming and J lost 2 bases, with 19 bases between them. This chain's CDR3 is CASSLLWTRHTTYEQYF. CDR3 sequence (DNA): TGCGCCAGCAGCTTGTTGTGGACCAGACACACCACCTACGAGCAGTACTTC. The full variable domain, with the rest looked up from reference TRBV5-1 and TRBJ2-7, is KAGVTQTPRYLIKTRGQQVTLSCSPISGHRSVSWYQQTPGQGLQFLFEYFSETQRNKGNFPGRFSGRQFSNSRSEMNVSTLELGDSALYLCASSLLWTRHTTYEQYFGPGTRLTVT.

This clonotype was seen at least ten times. V gene TRBV20-1 combines with J gene TRBJ2-1; 11 bases agree with TRBD2. The CDR3 totals 14 residues. Germline V gene lookup returns CDR1 DFQATT and CDR2 SNEGSKA (reference sequence). The V and J ends lost 5 bases and 8 bases, in that order; junction bases with no gene match: 8. CDR3 DNA: TGCAGTGCTTCGACTAGCGGGATTAGTTATGAGCAGTTCTTC. It encodes CSASTSGISYEQFF.

The V and J genes are TRBV11-2 and TRBJ2-4; 11 bases are shared with TRBD2. Germline V CDR1 and CDR2: SGHAT, FQNNGV. This CDR3 is 19 amino acids long. V was pared by 2 bases and J by 2 bases, with 11 bases of the junction left unmatched. The CDR3 DNA reads TGTGCCAGCAGCTTAATGGCCGGGCTAGCGGGAGGATCCAAAAACATTCAGTACTTC. Translating gives CASSLMAGLAGGSKNIQYF. The entire variable domain, with the rest obtained from reference TRBV11-2 and TRBJ2-4, is as follows: EAGVAQSPRYKIIEKRQSVAFWCNPISGHATLYWYQQILGQGPKLLIQFQNNGVVDDSQLPKDRFSAERLKGVDSTLKIQPAKLEDSAVYLCASSLMAGLAGGSKNIQYFGAGTRLSVL.

The J gene is TRBJ2-6, the V gene TRBV5-1; the D is unclear. This CDR3 is 18 amino acids long. Per the germline V gene, CDR1 is SGHRS and CDR2 is YFSETQ. Between the trimmed V and J ends, which lost 0 bases and 0 bases, there was a span of 13 bases. CDR3 nucleotides: TGCGCCAGCAGCTTGGCCTCAGGCGGCTACTCTGGGGCCAACGTCCTGACTTTC. It is translated as CASSLASGGYSGANVLTF.